This T cell receptor (beta chain) was documented in a study of shared clonotypes between healthy human individuals (dated by TCRdb to about 2020). Looking at the study overall: The cohort included a few men and a couple of women between 18 and 49 years of age. For each donor, CD4 naive and CD4 memory were each given three plates, CD8 naive was given two plates, and CD8 memory was given one plate. The study deeply sequenced blood TCR repertoires of about 5 healthy adults to estimate repertoire size and the extent of clonotype sharing between individuals. Different laboratories and diverse techniques were used to prepare libraries and sequence TCR repertoires, to increase sequencing depth and limit assay-specific biases. Each donor's leukapheresis produced roughly between about 0.8 and 8.9 billion PBMCs. The paper's findings and limits, for the study overall: Clonotypes shared by all four sorted-subset donors showed higher generation probabilities than non-shared clonotypes. Even with the large sequencing depth, rarefaction of the sorted-subset datasets indicated that sequencing was incomplete. Across a few donors, approximately 4.6% of naive CD4, approximately 3.5% of naive CD8, 2% to 2.5% of memory CD4, and about 0.4% of memory CD8 clonotypes were shared. Estimated clonotype richness was generally larger for naive than for memory subsets. Based on pairwise subsampling, the degree of clonotype sharing among donors was expected to be affected by sequencing depth. Because the study included a small number of donors, the genetic and exposure-history diversity represented was limited. Sampling was limited to blood, and TCR repertoires in tissue likely differ from TCR repertoires in blood.

The germline V gene (reference sequence) provides CDR1 MNHEY and CDR2 SMNVEV. Inclusive of the bounding cysteine and phenylalanine, the CDR3 is 10 residues long. The retained sequence is limited to the CDR3, 30 bases, with the frame set at the first base. V and J lose 3 bases and 7 bases, and a span of 3 bases separates them. About this clone: The antigen it recognizes is unknown. Base qualities are not recorded, but no much larger clone differs from it by a single base.

CD8 naive samples were CD45RO-negative cells positively selected for CCR7, giving a CD45RA+CCR7+ population that excluded TemRA cells. Healthy HIV-negative adults with no recently reported acute infections or vaccinations were included as donors. Only Caucasian adults living in Nashville, Tennessee, USA were represented among the donors. Blood was collected by leukapheresis, and PBMCs were isolated by Ficoll-Histopaque density gradient centrifugation and then cryopreserved in liquid nitrogen vapor phase. Analytical flow cytometry was used to check the purity and quantity of each magnetically sorted T cell population. From each sorted fraction, genomic DNA was isolated and quantified by UV absorbance on a Nanodrop 2000c. Using the deep immunoSEQ assay, TCR CDR3 regions were amplified from genomic DNA by multiplex PCR. For each cell subset, the extracted genomic DNA was distributed evenly across all wells of several immunoSEQ 96-well plates, and each plate served as one replicate. For sorted subsets, 150 to 250 ng of genomic DNA, equivalent to 30,000 or so T cell genomes, went into each replicate PCR. The purified libraries were quantified using a Qubit 3.0 fluorometer, sized with a Bioanalyzer 2100, and then quantified again using the KAPA Library Quantification kit. Every immunoSEQ 96-well plate was sequenced on a dedicated single-read 150-cycle Illumina NextSeq 550 flow cell. The authors' analysis ran thus. The immunoSEQ output contained only junctional sequences without quality scores, so filtering could not match that applied to full-length reads. To assign V/J genes and CDR3, sequences were annotated using PyIR, a Python wrapper for IgBLAST v1.9, with IMGT germline references. Reads were filtered out if the reads had weak V/J assignments (E-value above 1e-6), no CDR3, stop codons, out-of-frame junctions, or ambiguous translated residues. V3J clonotypes were defined as sequences sharing the same inferred V gene, J gene, and CDR3 amino acid sequence. Percentage overlap between repertoires was computed as shared unique clonotypes divided by the size of the smaller repertoire. Richness of each repertoire was evaluated using RTK rarefaction, the Chao1 estimator, and Recon v2.1 estimates of unobserved clonotypes. Generation probabilities for all TCRbeta clonotypes obtained by the gDNA method from a handful of donors were computed using OLGA. Not all clones reach the TCRdb copy of this immuneACCESS table, which keeps in-frame sequences only. Checked studies attribute under half of the gap to unresolved V genes and leave the rest unexplained. That table is the source of V, J and clone size, and D and trimming were worked out from the DNA. Present in this sample are about 580,000 clones, about 98% of which were seen just once. 0.3% of the sample is taken by the ten largest.

Sequencing used naive CD8+ T cells sorted from blood. The cell subset or site label for this specimen denotes: CD45RA+CCR7+. The clonotype was recovered from a man aged 25 to 45 in good health. The chain employs TRBV27 and TRBJ2-5; the D gene cannot be resolved reliably. In nucleotide form, the sequence is TGTGCCAGCAGTTTGAGGACCCAGTACTTC. This encodes CASSLRTQYF.